These 18 T cell receptor beta chains originate from one sample sequenced in a study of cytomegalovirus exposure and HLA in healthy donors. Both 60 Vbeta primers and 13 Jbeta primers went into the PCR. Sequencing was performed with immunoSEQ multiplex PCR; in TCRdb, only in-frame clones are kept and a portion is missing. This table has around 180,000 clones, around four fifths appearing once. The specimen was PBMCs. The receptors shown here come from a boy aged 2 to 10 in good health and CMV-seronegative.

This chain uses TRBV5-1 with TRBJ1-2; 7 bases line up with TRBD1. CDR3 length: 13 residues. Germline CDR1 and CDR2: SGHRS and YFSETQ. The ends lost 5 bases at V and 5 bases at J; junction bases unmatched: 6. The CDR3 bases are TGCGCCAGCAGACCCGAGGGGGCTTATGGCTACACCTTC. Residues: CASRPEGAYGYTF. The entire variable domain, with the rest obtained from reference TRBV5-1 and TRBJ1-2, is as follows: KAGVTQTPRYLIKTRGQQVTLSCSPISGHRSVSWYQQTPGQGLQFLFEYFSETQRNKGNFPGRFSGRQFSNSRSEMNVSTLELGDSALYLCASRPEGAYGYTFGSGTRLTVV.

This clone was counted a few times. The rearrangement links TRBV5-1 to TRBJ2-2; 11 bases align to TRBD1. The germline V gene encodes CDR1 SGHRS and CDR2 YFSETQ. V was clipped by 0 bases and J by 6 bases; unmatched bases: 7. This CDR3 region has 17 residues. CDR3 sequence (DNA): TGCGCCAGCAGCTTGGTTGATCCGGGACAGGGGGCCGGGGAGCTGTTTTTT. Translation: CASSLVDPGQGAGELFF.

This sequence joins TRBV29-1 and TRBJ2-1; 7 bases align to TRBD1. In germline, CDR1 is SQVTM, CDR2 ANQGSEA. There are 15 residues in the CDR3. Trimming removed 7 bases from V and 6 bases from J; junction bases left unmatched: 15. This chain's CDR3 is CSAIQRQGAVNEQFF. The CDR3 coding sequence is TGCAGCGCTATCCAAAGACAGGGAGCGGTCAATGAGCAGTTCTTC.

This rearrangement joins TRBV28 to TRBJ2-5; 13 positions agree with TRBD2. The ends lost 3 bases at V and 1 base at J; junction bases unmatched: 2. Germline lookup yields CDR1 MDHEN and CDR2 SYDVKM. The CDR3 is 16 amino acids. The CDR3 protein is CASSLGTSGTQETQYF. The CDR3 nucleotides read TGTGCCAGCAGTTTGGGGACTAGCGGGACCCAAGAGACCCAGTACTTC.

V is TRBV19 and J is TRBJ1-5; D unresolved. The germline V gene encodes CDR1 LNHDA and CDR2 SQIVND (reference sequence). Trimming shortened V by 11 bases and J by 3 bases, and 14 bases separated the two germline ends. The CDR3 is made up of 13 amino acids. This CDR3 reads CACAGYPNQPQHF. The CDR3 DNA reads TGTGCCTGCGCAGGTTACCCCAATCAGCCCCAGCATTTT.

The chain recombines TRBV5-6 with TRBJ1-2, with D unresolved. V was pared by 0 bases and J by 9 bases, with 15 bases between. This CDR3 contains 14 residues. Per the germline V gene, CDR1 is SGHDT and CDR2 is YYEEEE. CDR3 bases: TGTGCCAGCAGCTTGGCCCCGGTGACTGCCCGCTACACCTTC. It specifies CASSLAPVTARYTF.

This chain joins TRBV7-2 and TRBJ2-1; D perhaps matches TRBD2 (6 bases). V lost 2 bases and J lost 6, with 17 bases in between. The CDR3 runs 16 residues. Germline CDR1 SGHTA, CDR2 FQGNSA. The CDR3 sequence is CASSLLARTGSNEQFF. For the CDR3, the DNA is TGTGCCAGCAGCTTACTAGCGAGAACTGGGAGCAATGAGCAGTTCTTC.

The CDR3, as DNA: TGTGCCAGCAGCAATGCGGGGGGGCAATTGGAGACCCAGTACTTC. This encodes CASSNAGGQLETQYF. The rearrangement joins TRBV5-6 to TRBJ2-5; 9 bases agree with TRBD2. Losses at the gene ends were 4 bases for V and 5 bases for J; bases not matched to a gene: 9. From germline, CDR1 is SGHDT and CDR2 YYEEEE. The CDR3 runs to 15 residues. Together with reference TRBV5-6 and TRBJ2-5, the CDR3 gives the full variable domain: DAGVTQSPTHLIKTRGQQVTLRCSPKSGHDTVSWYQQALGQGPQFIFQYYEEEERQRGNFPDRFSGHQFPNYSSELNVNALLLGDSALYLCASSNAGGQLETQYFGPGTRLLVL.

This clone showed up just once. The chain uses TRBV18 and TRBJ2-1; D is unresolved. Germline lookup yields CDR1 KGHSH and CDR2 LQKENI. The CDR3 runs 12 residues. The ends were cut back, 0 bases at V and 9 bases at J, with 6 bases in the middle. The CDR3 nucleotides read TGTGCCAGCTCACCACCCTATGGTGAGCAGTTCTTC. Protein product: CASSPPYGEQFF.

As DNA, the CDR3 is TGCAGCAAAACTAGCGGGGAAGAGACCCAGTACTTC. Amino acids: CSKTSGEETQYF. V gene TRBV29-1 combines with J gene TRBJ2-5, with 10 positions matching TRBD2. Germline lookup yields CDR1 SQVTM and CDR2 ANQGSEA. Trimming cost V 8 bases and J 3 bases; bases outside gene matches: 3. This CDR3 contains 12 residues. Together with reference TRBV29-1 and TRBJ2-5, the CDR3 gives the full variable domain: SAVISQKPSRDICQRGTSLTIQCQVDSQVTMMFWYRQQPGQSLTLIATANQGSEATYESGFVIDKFPISRPNLTFSTLTVSNMSPEDSSIYLCSKTSGEETQYFGPGTRLLVL.

The chain uses TRBV7-8 and TRBJ2-7; D might be TRBD1 (5 bases). The CDR3 is made up of 14 amino acids. The germline CDR1 and CDR2 sequences are SGHVS and FQNEAQ. V dropped 1 base and J dropped 4 bases, with 11 bases sitting between them. CDR3: CASSLGWGEYEQYV. DNA of the CDR3: TGTGCCAGCAGCTTAGGATGGGGCGAGTACGAGCAGTACGTC.

The chain recombines TRBV6-5 with TRBJ1-2; D ambiguous. There are 13 residues in the CDR3. Trimming pared 4 bases from V and 4 bases from J, leaving 10 bases between. Germline V CDR1 and CDR2: MNHEY, SVGAGI. The CDR3 reads CASSFGLGYGYTF. CDR3 coding DNA: TGTGCCAGCAGTTTTGGACTCGGCTATGGCTACACCTTC.

This clone occurred a few times. This rearrangement joins TRBV4-2 to TRBJ1-5, with TRBD1 matching 7 bases. The trim removed 0 bases at V and 6 bases at J, leaving 5 bases unmatched. Germline V gene lookup returns CDR1 LGHNA and CDR2 YNFKEQ. The CDR3 sequence is 15 residues long. The CDR3 protein is CASSQDWTGGQPQHF. CDR3 nucleotides: TGTGCCAGCAGCCAAGATTGGACAGGAGGTCAGCCCCAGCATTTT.

This chain joins TRBV7-2 and TRBJ1-3; possibly TRBD1 for D (5 bases). The CDR3 totals 15 residues. Trimming removed 5 bases from V and 0 bases from J, with 11 bases in between. Per germline, CDR1 SGHTA and CDR2 FQGNSA. The CDR3 bases are TGTGCCAGCAGCCTGGGGGGGGGCTCTGGAAACACCATATATTTT. Protein: CASSLGGGSGNTIYF. Combining the CDR3 with reference TRBV7-2 and TRBJ1-3 gives the whole variable domain GAGVSQSPSNKVTEKGKDVELRCDPISGHTALYWYRQSLGQGLEFLIYFQGNSAPDKSGLPSDRFSAERTGGSVSTLTIQRTQQEDSAVYLCASSLGGGSGNTIYFGEGSWLTVV.

The rearrangement uses TRBV29-1 and TRBJ2-2; maybe TRBD1 (7 bases). Germline lookup yields CDR1 SQVTM and CDR2 ANQGSEA. The CDR3 covers 16 residues. Trimming pared 5 bases from V and 2 bases from J, leaving 18 bases between. CDR3 residues: CSVQGTGQANTGELFF. CDR3 bases: TGCAGCGTTCAGGGGACTGGACAGGCAAACACCGGGGAGCTGTTTTTT.

The gene calls are TRBV7-8 and TRBJ2-3; perhaps TRBD2 as D (5 bases). The CDR3 is 16 amino acids. Looked up from germline, CDR1 is SGHVS and CDR2 is FQNEAQ. The ends were cut back, 7 bases at V and 4 bases at J, with 21 bases in the middle. The CDR3, as DNA: TGTGCCAGCATAATTGGAGCGGTACTCATACCAGATACGCAGTATTTT. Its protein is CASIIGAVLIPDTQYF.

This clone was seen only once. This chain uses TRBV27 with TRBJ1-3; 8 bases are shared with TRBD1. This CDR3 contains 15 residues. CDR1 and CDR2 (germline): MNHEY, SMNVEV (reference sequence). With V trimmed by 5 bases and J by 3 bases, 6 bases remained unmatched. CDR3: CASSPGQGNGNTIYF. The CDR3, as DNA: TGTGCCAGCAGTCCCGGACAGGGAAATGGAAACACCATATATTTT.

This clone was seen more than once but under ten times. The chain carries TRBV5-1 and TRBJ2-7, with D unclear. The V and J ends lost 4 bases and 4 bases respectively, with 9 bases between them. The CDR3 runs 12 residues. Germline CDR1 and CDR2: SGHRS and YFSETQ. The CDR3 region has the DNA TGCGCCAGCAGCCAGAACCGATACGAGCAGTACTTC. Encoded protein: CASSQNRYEQYF.